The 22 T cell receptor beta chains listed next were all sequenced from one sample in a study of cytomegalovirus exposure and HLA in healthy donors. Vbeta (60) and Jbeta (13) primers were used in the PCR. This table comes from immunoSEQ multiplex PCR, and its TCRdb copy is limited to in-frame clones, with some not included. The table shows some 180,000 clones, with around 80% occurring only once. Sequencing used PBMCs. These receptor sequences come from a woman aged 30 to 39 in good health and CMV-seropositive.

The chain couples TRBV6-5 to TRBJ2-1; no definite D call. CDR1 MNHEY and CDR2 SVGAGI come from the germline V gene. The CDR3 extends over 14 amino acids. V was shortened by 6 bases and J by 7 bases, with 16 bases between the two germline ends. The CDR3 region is CASSPGGSWNEQFF. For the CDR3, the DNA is TGTGCCAGCAGCCCCGGTGGTAGCTGGAATGAGCAGTTCTTC.

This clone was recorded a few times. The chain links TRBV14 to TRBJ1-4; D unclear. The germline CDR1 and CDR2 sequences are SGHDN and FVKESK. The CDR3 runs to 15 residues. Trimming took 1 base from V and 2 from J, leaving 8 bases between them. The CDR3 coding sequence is TGTGCCAGCAGCCAAGCCGGGGTTACTAATGAAAAACTGTTTTTT. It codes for CASSQAGVTNEKLFF.

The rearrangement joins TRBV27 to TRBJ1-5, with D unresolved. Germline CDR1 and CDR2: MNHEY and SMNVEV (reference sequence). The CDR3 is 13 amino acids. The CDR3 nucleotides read TGTGCGGCGGGGTTGGCGGGGAATCAGCCCCAGCATTTT. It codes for CAAGLAGNQPQHF.

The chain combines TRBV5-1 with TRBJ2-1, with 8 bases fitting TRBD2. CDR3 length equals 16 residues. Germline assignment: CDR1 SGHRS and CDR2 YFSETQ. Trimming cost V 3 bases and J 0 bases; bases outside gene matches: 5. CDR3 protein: CASSSLAASSYNEQFF. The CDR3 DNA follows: TGCGCCAGCAGCTCACTAGCGGCGAGCTCCTACAATGAGCAGTTCTTC.

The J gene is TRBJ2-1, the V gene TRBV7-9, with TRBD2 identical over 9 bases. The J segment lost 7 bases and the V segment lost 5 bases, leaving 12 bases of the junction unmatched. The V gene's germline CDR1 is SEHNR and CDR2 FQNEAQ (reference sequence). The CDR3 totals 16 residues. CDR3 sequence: CASSPPLTSGWNEQFF. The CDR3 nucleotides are TGTGCCAGCAGCCCTCCCCTGACTAGCGGTTGGAATGAGCAGTTCTTC.

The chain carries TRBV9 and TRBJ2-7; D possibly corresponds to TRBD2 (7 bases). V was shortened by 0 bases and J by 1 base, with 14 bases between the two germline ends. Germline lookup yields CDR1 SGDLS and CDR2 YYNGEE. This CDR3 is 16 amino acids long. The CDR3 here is CASSVEGAGASYEQYF. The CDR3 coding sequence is TGTGCCAGCAGCGTAGAGGGTGCGGGGGCTTCCTACGAGCAGTACTTC. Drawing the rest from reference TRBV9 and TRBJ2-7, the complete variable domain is DSGVTQTPKHLITATGQRVTLRCSPRSGDLSVYWYQQSLDQGLQFLIQYYNGEERAKGNILERFSAQQFPDLHSELNLSSLELGDSALYFCASSVEGAGASYEQYFGPGTRLTVT.

The CDR3 here is CASSHRQGEEKLFF. CDR3 coding DNA: TGTGCCAGCTCACACAGACAGGGAGAGGAAAAACTGTTTTTT. The chain joins TRBV18 to TRBJ1-4; 7 nucleotides match TRBD1. The CDR3 extends over 14 amino acids. CDR1 and CDR2 from the germline V gene are KGHSH and LQKENI. V lost 4 bases, J lost 8 bases, and 7 bases stayed unmatched.

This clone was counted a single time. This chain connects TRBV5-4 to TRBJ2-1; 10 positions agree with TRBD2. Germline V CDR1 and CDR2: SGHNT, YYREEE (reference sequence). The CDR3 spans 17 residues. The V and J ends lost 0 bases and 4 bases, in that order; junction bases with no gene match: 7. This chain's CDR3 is CASSLGSGGFPYNEQFF. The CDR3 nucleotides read TGTGCCAGCAGCTTGGGTAGCGGGGGGTTCCCATACAATGAGCAGTTCTTC.

CDR3 bases: TGTGCCAGCAGCTTAGGGGACAGGTGGTACGAGCAGTACTTC. Protein: CASSLGDRWYEQYF. The chain has TRBV7-2 and TRBJ2-7; 8 nucleotides line up with TRBD1. Germline assignment: CDR1 SGHTA and CDR2 FQGNSA. The V segment lost 1 base and the J segment 4 bases; nucleotides outside the gene matches: 3. The CDR3 runs 14 residues.

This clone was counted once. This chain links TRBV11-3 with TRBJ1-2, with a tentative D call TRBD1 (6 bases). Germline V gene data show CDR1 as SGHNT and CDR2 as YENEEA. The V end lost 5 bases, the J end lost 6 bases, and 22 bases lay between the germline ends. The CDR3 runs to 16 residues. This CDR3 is CASSLQPPHRVDGYTF. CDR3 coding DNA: TGTGCCAGCAGCCTACAACCACCCCACAGGGTCGATGGCTACACCTTC. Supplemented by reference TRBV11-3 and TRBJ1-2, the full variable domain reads EAGVVQSPRYKIIEKKQPVAFWCNPISGHNTLYWYLQNLGQGPELLIRYENEEAVDDSQLPKDRFSAERLKGVDSTLKIQPAELGDSAVYLCASSLQPPHRVDGYTFGSGTRLTVV.

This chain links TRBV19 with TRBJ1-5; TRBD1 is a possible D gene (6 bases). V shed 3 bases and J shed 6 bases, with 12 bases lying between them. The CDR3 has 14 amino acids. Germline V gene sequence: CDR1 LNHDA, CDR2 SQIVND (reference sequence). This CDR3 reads CASSIIQGGQPQHF. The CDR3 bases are TGTGCCAGTAGTATTATACAGGGTGGTCAGCCCCAGCATTTT.

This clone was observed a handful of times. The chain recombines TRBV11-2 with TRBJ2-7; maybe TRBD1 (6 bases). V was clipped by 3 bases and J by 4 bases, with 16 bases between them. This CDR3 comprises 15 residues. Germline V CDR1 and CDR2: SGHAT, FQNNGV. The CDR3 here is CASSFLGQKNYEQYF. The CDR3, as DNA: TGTGCCAGCAGCTTTCTAGGACAGAAAAATTACGAGCAGTACTTC.

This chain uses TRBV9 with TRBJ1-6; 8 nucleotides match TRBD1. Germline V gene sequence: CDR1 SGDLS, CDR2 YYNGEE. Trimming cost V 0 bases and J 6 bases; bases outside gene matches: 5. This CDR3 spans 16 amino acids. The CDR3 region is CASSVGRGHVNSPLHF. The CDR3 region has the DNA TGTGCCAGCAGCGTAGGCAGGGGGCATGTTAATTCACCCCTCCACTTT. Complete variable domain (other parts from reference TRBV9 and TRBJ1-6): DSGVTQTPKHLITATGQRVTLRCSPRSGDLSVYWYQQSLDQGLQFLIQYYNGEERAKGNILERFSAQQFPDLHSELNLSSLELGDSALYFCASSVGRGHVNSPLHFGNGTRLTVT.

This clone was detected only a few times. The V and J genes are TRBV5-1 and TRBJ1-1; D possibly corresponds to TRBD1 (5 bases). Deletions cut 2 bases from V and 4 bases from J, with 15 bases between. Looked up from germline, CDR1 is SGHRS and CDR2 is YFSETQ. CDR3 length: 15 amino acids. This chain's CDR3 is CASSFGQTVITEAFF. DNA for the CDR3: TGCGCCAGCAGCTTCGGGCAGACAGTGATCACTGAAGCTTTCTTT.

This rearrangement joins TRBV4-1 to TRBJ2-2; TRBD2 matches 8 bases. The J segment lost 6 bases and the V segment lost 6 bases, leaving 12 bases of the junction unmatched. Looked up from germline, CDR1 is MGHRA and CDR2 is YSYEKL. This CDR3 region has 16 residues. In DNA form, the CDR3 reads TGCGCCAGCAGGCCCGGGGGGGCCGGGGGAGCCGGGGAGCTGTTTTTT. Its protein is CASRPGGAGGAGELFF.

The CDR3 DNA sequence: TGCGCCAGCAGCCAAGAACGCCTAGCGGGGGGCAGTGGAGATACGCAGTATTTT. It specifies CASSQERLAGGSGDTQYF. This sequence joins TRBV4-1 and TRBJ2-3, with 11 positions matching TRBD2. V lost 0 bases, J lost 5 bases, and 10 bases stayed unmatched. There are 18 residues in the CDR3. CDR1 MGHRA and CDR2 YSYEKL come from the germline V gene.

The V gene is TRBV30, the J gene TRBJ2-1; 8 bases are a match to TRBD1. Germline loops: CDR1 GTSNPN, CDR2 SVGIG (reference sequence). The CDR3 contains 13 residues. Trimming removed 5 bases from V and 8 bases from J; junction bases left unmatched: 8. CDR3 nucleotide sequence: TGTGCCTGGGGACAGGGAAATGTGCATGAGCAGTTCTTC. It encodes CAWGQGNVHEQFF.

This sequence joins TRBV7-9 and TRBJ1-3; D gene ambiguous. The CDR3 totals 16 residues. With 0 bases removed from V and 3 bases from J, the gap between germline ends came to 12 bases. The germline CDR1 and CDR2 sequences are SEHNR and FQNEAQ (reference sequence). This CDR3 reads CASSLAGLGSGNTIYF. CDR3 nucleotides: TGTGCCAGCAGCTTAGCCGGGTTGGGGAGTGGAAACACCATATATTTT.

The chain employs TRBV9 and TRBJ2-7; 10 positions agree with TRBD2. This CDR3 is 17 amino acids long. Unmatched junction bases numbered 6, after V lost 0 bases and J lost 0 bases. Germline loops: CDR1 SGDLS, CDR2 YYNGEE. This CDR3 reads CASSVGGAGGPSYEQYF. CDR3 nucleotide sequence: TGTGCCAGCAGCGTAGGGGGAGCGGGAGGGCCCTCCTACGAGCAGTACTTC. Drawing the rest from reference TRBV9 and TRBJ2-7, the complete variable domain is DSGVTQTPKHLITATGQRVTLRCSPRSGDLSVYWYQQSLDQGLQFLIQYYNGEERAKGNILERFSAQQFPDLHSELNLSSLELGDSALYFCASSVGGAGGPSYEQYFGPGTRLTVT.

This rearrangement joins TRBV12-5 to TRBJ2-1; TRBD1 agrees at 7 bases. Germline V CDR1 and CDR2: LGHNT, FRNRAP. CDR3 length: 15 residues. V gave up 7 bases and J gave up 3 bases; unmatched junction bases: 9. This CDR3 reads CASAPDRRFYNEQFF. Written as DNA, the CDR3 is TGTGCTAGTGCCCCGGACAGGAGATTCTACAATGAGCAGTTCTTC.

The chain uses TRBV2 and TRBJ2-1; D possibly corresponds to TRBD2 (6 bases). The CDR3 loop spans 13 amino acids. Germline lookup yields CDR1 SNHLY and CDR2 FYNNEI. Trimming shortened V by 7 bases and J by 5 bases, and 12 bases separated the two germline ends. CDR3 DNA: TGTGCCAGCACCTCGGGCGGGGACAATGAGCAGTTCTTC. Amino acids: CASTSGGDNEQFF. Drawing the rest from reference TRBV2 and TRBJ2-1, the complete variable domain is EPEVTQTPSHQVTQMGQEVILRCVPISNHLYFYWYRQILGQKVEFLVSFYNNEISEKSEIFDDQFSVERPDGSNFTLKIRSTKLEDSAMYFCASTSGGDNEQFFGPGTRLTVL.

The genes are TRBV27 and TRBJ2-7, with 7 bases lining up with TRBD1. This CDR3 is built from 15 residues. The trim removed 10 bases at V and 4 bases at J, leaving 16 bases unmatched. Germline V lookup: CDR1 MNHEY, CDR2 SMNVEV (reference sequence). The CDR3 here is CATSWEGGLPYEQYF. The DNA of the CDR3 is TGTGCCACCTCCTGGGAAGGGGGCTTACCTTACGAGCAGTACTTC.